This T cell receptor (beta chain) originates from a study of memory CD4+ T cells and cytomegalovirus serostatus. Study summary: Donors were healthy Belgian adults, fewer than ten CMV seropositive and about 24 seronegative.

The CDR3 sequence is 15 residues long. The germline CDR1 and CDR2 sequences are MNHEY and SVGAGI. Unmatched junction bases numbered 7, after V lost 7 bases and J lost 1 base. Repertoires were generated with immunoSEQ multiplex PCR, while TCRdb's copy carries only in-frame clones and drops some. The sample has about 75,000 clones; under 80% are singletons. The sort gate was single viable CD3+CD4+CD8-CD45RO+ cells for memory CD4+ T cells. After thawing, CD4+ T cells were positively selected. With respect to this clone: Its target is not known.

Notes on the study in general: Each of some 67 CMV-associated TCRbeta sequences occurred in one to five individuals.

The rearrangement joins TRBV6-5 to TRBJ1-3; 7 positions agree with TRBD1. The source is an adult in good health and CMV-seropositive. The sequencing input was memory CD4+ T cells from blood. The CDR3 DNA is TGTGCCAGCACACGGACAGGTCAATCTGGAAACACCATATATTTT. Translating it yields CASTRTGQSGNTIYF.